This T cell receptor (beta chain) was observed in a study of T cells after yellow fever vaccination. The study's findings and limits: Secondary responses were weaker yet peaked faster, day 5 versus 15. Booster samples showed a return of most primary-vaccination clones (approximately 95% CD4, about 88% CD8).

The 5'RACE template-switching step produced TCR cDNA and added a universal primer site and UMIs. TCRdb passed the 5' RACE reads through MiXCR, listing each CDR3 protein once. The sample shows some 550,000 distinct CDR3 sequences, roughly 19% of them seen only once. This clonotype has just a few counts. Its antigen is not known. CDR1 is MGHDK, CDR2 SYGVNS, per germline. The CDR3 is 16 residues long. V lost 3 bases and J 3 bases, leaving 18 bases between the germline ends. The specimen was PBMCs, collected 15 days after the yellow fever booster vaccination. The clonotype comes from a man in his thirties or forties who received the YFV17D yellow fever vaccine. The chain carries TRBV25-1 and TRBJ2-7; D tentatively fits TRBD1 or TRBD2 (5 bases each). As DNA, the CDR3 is TGTGCCAGCAGTGATTCTAATCGGGGCATTCTCTACGAGCAGTACTTC. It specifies CASSDSNRGILYEQYF.